Following are 30 T cell receptor beta chains from one sample sequenced in a study of spatial heterogeneity in lung cancer. TCRdb recomputed calls from the 5' RACE reads with MiXCR, one row per CDR3 protein. Of tens of thousands of distinct CDR3 sequences detected, almost 10% appear once; the ten largest clones hold less than 25%. The time point was: blood at routine non-recurrence follow-up after resection. Sequences were derived from PBMCs, sampled at follow-up. Source of these receptors: a male donor with early-stage non-small cell lung cancer.

In its sample, this clonotype was seen many times. CDR3 bases: TGTGCCAGCAGCTCCGGAAACACCATATATTTT. It yields the protein CASSSGNTIYF. The chain couples TRBV11-2 to TRBJ1-3, with D hard to call. The V gene lost 4 bases and the J gene lost 4 bases, with 2 bases spanning the gap. Germline loops: CDR1 SGHAT, CDR2 FQNNGV. The CDR3 is 11 amino acids.

The chain uses TRBV15 and TRBJ2-1; 15 bases map to TRBD2. The CDR3 sequence is 17 residues long. The V and J ends lost 6 bases and 8 bases, in that order; junction bases with no gene match: 11. Germline V gene sequence: CDR1 LNHNV, CDR2 YYDKDF (reference sequence). The CDR3 coding sequence is TGTGCCACCAGTCCAACACCGGGACTAGCGGGGGGCCATGAGCAGTTCTTC. Its translation: CATSPTPGLAGGHEQFF. Using reference TRBV15 and TRBJ2-1 for the parts outside the CDR3, the full variable domain is DAMVIQNPRYQVTQFGKPVTLSCSQTLNHNVMYWYQQKSSQAPKLLFHYYDKDFNNEADTPDNFQSRRPNTSFCFLDIRSPGLGDTAMYLCATSPTPGLAGGHEQFFGPGTRLTVL.

This clonotype was detected only a few times. V and J are TRBV29-1 and TRBJ1-1, with D perhaps matching TRBD1 (6 bases). Germline V CDR1 and CDR2: SQVTM, ANQGSEA. V gave up 7 bases and J gave up 6 bases, with 15 bases separating them. This CDR3 comprises 12 residues. The chain's CDR3 is CSGRAGAPEAFF. In nucleotides, the CDR3 is TGCAGCGGACGAGCGGGGGCCCCTGAAGCTTTCTTT. Drawing the rest from reference TRBV29-1 and TRBJ1-1, the complete variable domain is SAVISQKPSRDICQRGTSLTIQCQVDSQVTMMFWYRQQPGQSLTLIATANQGSEATYESGFVIDKFPISRPNLTFSTLTVSNMSPEDSSIYLCSGRAGAPEAFFGQGTRLTVV.

The chain carries TRBV15 and TRBJ2-5, with a possible D match to TRBD1 (5 bases). This CDR3 is built from 15 residues. Trimming took 0 bases from V and 5 from J, leaving 13 bases between them. Looked up from germline, CDR1 is LNHNV and CDR2 is YYDKDF (reference sequence). The CDR3 here is CATSRDHWGKETQYF. CDR3 DNA sequence: TGTGCCACCAGCAGAGATCATTGGGGCAAGGAGACCCAGTACTTC.

The CDR3 DNA is TGTGCCAGCAGCAGCAACCCAATCCGCACAGATACGCAGTATTTT. Translation gives CASSSNPIRTDTQYF. V gene TRBV7-8 combines with J gene TRBJ2-3; D is unresolved. CDR3 length: 15 residues. V lost 5 bases to trimming and J lost 1 base, with 13 bases between them. Germline V lookup: CDR1 SGHVS, CDR2 FQNEAQ.

This sequence joins TRBV7-9 and TRBJ2-1; D may be TRBD1 or TRBD2 (5 bases each). Looked up from germline, CDR1 is SEHNR and CDR2 is FQNEAQ (reference sequence). Trimming removed 1 base from V and 7 bases from J, with 14 bases in between. The CDR3 contains 15 residues. The CDR3 is CASSLDGAAWNEQFF. In nucleotides, the CDR3 is TGTGCCAGCAGCTTAGACGGGGCAGCCTGGAATGAGCAGTTCTTC.

The gene calls are TRBV29-1 and TRBJ2-1, with D hard to call. Trimming pared 1 base from V and 3 bases from J, leaving 16 bases between. The CDR3 consists of 16 residues. Germline V CDR1 and CDR2: SQVTM, ANQGSEA. Here the CDR3 reads CSVEGMDPKDYNEQFF. The CDR3 DNA follows: TGCAGCGTTGAAGGTATGGACCCAAAGGACTACAATGAGCAGTTCTTC.

This clonotype was detected a few times. In DNA, the CDR3 is TGTGCCAGCAGTTTATTCTCCGGGACAGGGAGATTTGAGACCCAGTACTTC. Translating it yields CASSLFSGTGRFETQYF. The V gene is TRBV27, the J gene TRBJ2-5, with 9 bases matching TRBD1. With 1 base clipped from V and 5 bases from J, the junction kept 11 bases outside the gene matches. Germline CDR1 is MNHEY and CDR2 is SMNVEV (reference sequence). The CDR3 consists of 17 residues.

The table lists this clonotype with many counts. The genes are TRBV3-1 and TRBJ2-3; 11 nucleotides line up with TRBD2. CDR1 and CDR2 from the germline V gene are LGHDT and YNNKEL (reference sequence). The CDR3 length is 15 residues. The V and J ends lost 3 bases and 5 bases, in that order; junction bases with no gene match: 4. The CDR3 spells CASSHLAGGRDTQYF. The CDR3 nucleotides are TGTGCCAGCAGCCATCTAGCGGGGGGCAGAGATACGCAGTATTTT.

V is TRBV28 and J is TRBJ1-1, with D unclear. The CDR3 consists of 12 residues. The germline V gene has CDR1 MDHEN and CDR2 SYDVKM. V was shortened by 4 bases and J by 7 bases, with 10 bases between the two germline ends. The CDR3 here is CASSSPGSEAFF. For the CDR3, the DNA is TGTGCCAGCAGTTCCCCTGGTAGTGAAGCTTTCTTT.

This clonotype has at least ten counts. The V gene is TRBV28, the J gene TRBJ2-7, with 10 nucleotides matching TRBD2. Germline V gene lookup returns CDR1 MDHEN and CDR2 SYDVKM. V trimming: 6 bases; J trimming: 1 base; junction bases outside the gene matches: 3. The CDR3 has 14 residues. CDR3 sequence reads: CASSRTSGSYEQYF. Written as DNA, the CDR3 is TGTGCCAGCAGCCGGACTAGCGGATCCTACGAGCAGTACTTC.

As concerns this clonotype: An end of the junction differs from the germline gene, which may be a read error. The chain combines TRBV6-1 with TRBJ2-2; 9 nucleotides match TRBD2. In germline, CDR1 is MNHNS, CDR2 SASEGT. The CDR3 loop spans 20 amino acids. The chain's CDR3 is CASRSRGGARLAANTGEPFF. In nucleotides, the CDR3 is TGTGCCAGCAGATCAAGGGGGGGGGCAAGACTAGCGGCGAACACCGGGGAGCCGTTTTTT.

This clonotype was counted at least ten times. The CDR3 DNA reads TGTGCCAGCAGTTCTCCGGGGTTAACCTACGAGCAGTACTTC. Encoded protein: CASSSPGLTYEQYF. This rearrangement joins TRBV6-5 to TRBJ2-7; weak D call: TRBD2 (5 bases). This CDR3 region has 14 residues. CDR1 and CDR2 (germline): MNHEY, SVGAGI. Trimming removed 4 bases at V and 2 bases at J, with 12 bases between.

This clonotype was seen only a few times. The chain links TRBV7-2 to TRBJ1-6; no firm D call. Trimming removed 1 base from V and 5 bases from J, with 12 bases in between. This CDR3 has 16 amino acids. Germline V gene sequence: CDR1 SGHTA, CDR2 FQGNSA. This chain's CDR3 is CASSLGGSFNNSPLHF. The CDR3 nucleotides are TGTGCCAGCAGCTTAGGAGGGTCCTTTAATAATTCACCCCTCCACTTT. Based on the CDR3 plus reference TRBV7-2 and TRBJ1-6, the full variable domain is GAGVSQSPSNKVTEKGKDVELRCDPISGHTALYWYRQSLGQGLEFLIYFQGNSAPDKSGLPSDRFSAERTGGSVSTLTIQRTQQEDSAVYLCASSLGGSFNNSPLHFGNGTRLTVT.

There are many counts of this clonotype. The V and J genes are TRBV2 and TRBJ2-3; D perhaps matches TRBD1 (5 bases). Germline CDR1 and CDR2: SNHLY and FYNNEI. Between the trimmed V and J ends, which lost 6 bases and 9 bases, there was a span of 10 bases. This CDR3 is built from 11 residues. CDR3 DNA sequence: TGTGCCAGCAGCACATCAGGGACGCAGTATTTT. This sequence encodes CASSTSGTQYF.

There are a few counts of this clonotype. The J gene is TRBJ2-7, the V gene TRBV11-2; the D gene is possibly TRBD1 (5 bases). The germline V gene has CDR1 SGHAT and CDR2 FQNNGV. CDR3 length equals 13 residues. V gave up 0 bases and J gave up 6 bases, with 9 bases separating them. The CDR3 is CASSLESGFEQYF. The DNA for the CDR3 is TGTGCCAGCAGCTTAGAATCAGGGTTCGAGCAGTACTTC.

The chain is built from TRBV4-1 and TRBJ2-7; 10 bases align to TRBD1. CDR1 is MGHRA and CDR2 is YSYEKL in the germline V gene. The J segment lost 2 bases and the V segment lost 0 bases, leaving 4 bases of the junction unmatched. The CDR3 contains 16 residues. The CDR3 reads CASSQDWTGGTYEQYF. The CDR3 DNA reads as TGCGCCAGCAGCCAAGATTGGACAGGGGGTACCTACGAGCAGTACTTC.

This clonotype was counted a few times. J is TRBJ2-7 and V is TRBV7-2; D possibly corresponds to TRBD1 (5 bases). Trimming removed 2 bases at V and 5 bases at J, with 13 bases between. The germline gives CDR1 SGHTA, CDR2 FQGNSA. The CDR3 runs 14 residues. The CDR3 coding sequence is TGTGCCAGCAGCTTAATTGGTGGGGCCCACGAGCAGTACTTC. Translated, it gives CASSLIGGAHEQYF.

This clonotype was seen at least ten times. The chain joins TRBV6-2 or TRBV6-3 to TRBJ2-1, with D possibly TRBD1 on 6 matching bases. This CDR3 has 16 residues. Germline CDR1 MNHEY, CDR2 SVGEGT. Trimming shortened V by 6 bases and J by 4 bases, and 19 bases separated the two germline ends. The CDR3 coding sequence is TGTGCCAGCAGACCATTACAGGGCACGAATTACAATGAGCAGTTCTTC. It is translated as CASRPLQGTNYNEQFF.

The V call is TRBV6-6, the J call TRBJ1-1, with a weak D call TRBD1 (5 bases). The CDR3 extends over 16 amino acids. Germline-derived CDR1 and CDR2 are MNHNY and SVGAGI (reference sequence). V dropped 5 bases and J dropped 0 bases, with 16 bases sitting between them. CDR3 protein: CASSGGASRVNTEAFF. DNA for the CDR3: TGTGCCAGCAGTGGTGGGGCCTCAAGGGTGAACACTGAAGCTTTCTTT.

This rearrangement joins TRBV29-1 to TRBJ2-1; 8 positions match TRBD1. Germline CDR1 SQVTM, CDR2 ANQGSEA. J was trimmed by 4 bases and V by 4 bases; bases with no gene match: 9. CDR3 size: 15 residues. For the CDR3, the DNA is TGCAGCGTTGGTCACCCAGGGGGCTCTTACAATGAGCAGTTCTTC. Residues: CSVGHPGGSYNEQFF.

This clonotype appeared a few times. The genes are TRBV6-5 and TRBJ1-1; TRBD1 aligns across 7 bases. The CDR3 is 13 residues long. V dropped 6 bases and J dropped 6; count of bases not matched to a gene: 7. Germline V gives CDR1 MNHEY, CDR2 SVGAGI. In DNA form, the CDR3 reads TGTGCCAGCAGGGGACAGAAGTGGGCTGAAGCTTTCTTT. Translation gives CASRGQKWAEAFF.

This clonotype was counted at least ten times. This sequence joins TRBV28 and TRBJ2-1, with D possibly being TRBD1 or TRBD2 (6 bases each). This CDR3 is built from 16 residues. V was cut by 8 bases and J by 1 base, with 18 bases left in between. CDR1 MDHEN and CDR2 SYDVKM come from the germline V gene. This CDR3 is CASLQYGGQSYNEQFF. CDR3 sequence (DNA): TGTGCCAGCCTGCAGTACGGGGGACAATCCTACAATGAGCAGTTCTTC.

V is TRBV20-1 and J is TRBJ2-2; TRBD1 matches 7 bases. With 1 base clipped from V and 7 bases from J, the junction kept 6 bases outside the gene matches. The length of the CDR3 is 14 residues. The germline V gene encodes CDR1 DFQATT and CDR2 SNEGSKA (reference sequence). The CDR3 spells CSARVEQGSGELFF. The CDR3 DNA reads TGCAGTGCTAGAGTCGAACAGGGGAGCGGGGAGCTGTTTTTT.

This chain uses TRBV7-2 with TRBJ2-1; 7 positions match TRBD2. V lost 1 base and J lost 4; bases outside the gene matches: 4. Germline V CDR1 and CDR2: SGHTA, FQGNSA. CDR3 size: 15 residues. The CDR3 here is CASSLGAGPYNEQFF. In DNA form, the CDR3 reads TGTGCCAGCAGCTTAGGAGCGGGACCATACAATGAGCAGTTCTTC.

This clonotype has at least ten counts. The V gene is TRBV12-3 or TRBV12-4, the J gene TRBJ2-7; the D gene is possibly TRBD2 (7 bases). V shed 5 bases and J shed 2 bases, with 19 bases lying between them. The CDR3 spans 16 residues. The CDR3 coding sequence is TGTGCCAGCAGTCTGGTTTTGCGGGGGCCTACCTACGAGCAGTACTTC. This encodes CASSLVLRGPTYEQYF.

This clonotype is judged medium-sized. The CDR3 here is CASSPQGARNNQPQHF. DNA of the CDR3: TGTGCCAGCAGTCCCCAGGGGGCGCGAAACAATCAGCCCCAGCATTTT. V gene TRBV6-6 combines with J gene TRBJ1-5, with 8 bases fitting TRBD1. The CDR3 extends over 16 amino acids. CDR1 and CDR2 from the germline V gene are MNHNY and SVGAGI (reference sequence). The V and J ends lost 5 bases and 3 bases, in that order; junction bases with no gene match: 9.

In regard to this clonotype: Given a much more abundant clone one base away, this may be a read error. The chain combines TRBV3-1 with TRBJ2-7, with a tentative D call TRBD1 (6 bases). This CDR3 spans 17 amino acids. Germline CDR1 reads LGHDT; CDR2 reads YNNKEL (reference sequence). The DNA of the CDR3 is TGTGTCAGCAGCCAAAACCTCGTTCGGACAGAGGCCTACGAGCAGTACTTC. This translates into CVSSQNLVRTEAYEQYF.

This clonotype was seen ten or more times. This chain connects TRBV5-6 to TRBJ2-7, with TRBD1 as a possible D gene (6 bases). Germline assignment: CDR1 SGHDT and CDR2 YYEEEE. This CDR3 comprises 13 residues. With 2 bases removed from V and 3 bases from J, the gap between germline ends came to 9 bases. The CDR3 reads CASSFTGSYEQYF. Written as DNA, the CDR3 is TGTGCCAGCAGCTTCACAGGGAGCTACGAGCAGTACTTC.

This clonotype showed up many times. This rearrangement joins TRBV3-1 to TRBJ1-5; the D gene is possibly TRBD1 (5 bases). The CDR3 contains 12 residues. Trimming left V 3 bases short and J 10 bases short, with 10 bases between. The germline V gene has CDR1 LGHDT and CDR2 YNNKEL (reference sequence). CDR3 sequence reads: CASSHLGDPQHF. In nucleotides, the CDR3 is TGTGCCAGCAGCCACCTTGGGGACCCCCAGCATTTT.